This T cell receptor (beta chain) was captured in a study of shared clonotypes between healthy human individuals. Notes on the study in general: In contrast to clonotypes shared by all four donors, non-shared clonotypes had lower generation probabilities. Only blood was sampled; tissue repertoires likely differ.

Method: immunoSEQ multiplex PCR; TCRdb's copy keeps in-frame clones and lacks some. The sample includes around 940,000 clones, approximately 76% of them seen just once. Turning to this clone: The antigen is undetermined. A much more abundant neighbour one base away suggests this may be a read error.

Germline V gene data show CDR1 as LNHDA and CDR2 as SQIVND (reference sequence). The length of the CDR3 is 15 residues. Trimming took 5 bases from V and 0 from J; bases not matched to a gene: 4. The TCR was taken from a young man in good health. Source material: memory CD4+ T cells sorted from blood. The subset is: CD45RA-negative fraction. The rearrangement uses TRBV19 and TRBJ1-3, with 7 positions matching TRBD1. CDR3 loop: CASSGQDSSGNTIYF. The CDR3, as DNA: TGTGCCAGTAGTGGACAGGATAGCTCTGGAAACACCATATATTTT. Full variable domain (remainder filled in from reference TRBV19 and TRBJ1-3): DGGITQSPKYLFRKEGQNVTLSCEQNLNHDAMYWYRQDPGQGLRLIYYSQIVNDFQKGDIAEGYSVSREKKESFPLTVTSAQKNPTAFYLCASSGQDSSGNTIYFGEGSWLTVV.